Below, 15 T cell receptor beta chains from the same sample are listed, as sequenced in a study of technical replicates of blood from a few donors. Sequenced by immunoSEQ multiplex PCR; TCRdb stores in-frame clones only, minus some. The sample holds 79,000 or so clones; around 92% are singletons and the top ten take approximately 0.35%. What was sequenced was T cells isolated from PBMCs. These receptors came from a human donor in good health.

This chain joins TRBV5-1 and TRBJ1-1; no firm D call. The CDR3 is 14 amino acids. Germline V gene data show CDR1 as SGHRS and CDR2 as YFSETQ. Trimming removed 0 bases from V and 0 bases from J, with 6 bases in between. The chain's CDR3 is CASSLERMNTEAFF. In nucleotides, the CDR3 is TGCGCCAGCAGCTTGGAGCGCATGAACACTGAAGCTTTCTTT.

The rearrangement links TRBV4-3 to TRBJ2-1, with unresolved D. The V and J ends lost 2 bases and 9 bases respectively, with 11 bases between them. Germline CDR1 and CDR2: LGHNA and YSLEER. The CDR3 sequence is 13 residues long. Written as DNA, the CDR3 is TGCGCCAGCAGCCAATCCAAACGGAGTGAGCAGTTCTTC. Encoded protein: CASSQSKRSEQFF.

V and J are TRBV18 and TRBJ1-5; 7 positions match TRBD1. The V gene end was trimmed by 4 bases and the J gene end by 3 bases; junction bases not matched to a gene: 3. The germline gives CDR1 KGHSH, CDR2 LQKENI. The CDR3 totals 14 residues. This chain's CDR3 is CASSLTGLNQPQHF. The CDR3 coding sequence is TGTGCCAGCTCACTGACAGGGCTCAATCAGCCCCAGCATTTT. Using reference TRBV18 and TRBJ1-5 for the parts outside the CDR3, the full variable domain is NAGVMQNPRHLVRRRGQEARLRCSPMKGHSHVYWYRQLPEEGLKFMVYLQKENIIDESGMPKERFSAEFPKEGPSILRIQQVVRGDSAAYFCASSLTGLNQPQHFGDGTRLSIL.

The rearrangement uses TRBV7-2 and TRBJ1-2; D call uncertain. The V gene lost 1 base and the J gene lost 8 bases, with 11 bases spanning the gap. This CDR3 contains 13 residues. CDR1 is SGHTA, CDR2 FQGNSA, per germline. CDR3 bases: TGTGCCAGCAGCTTAGAATCAAGGAGGGGCTACACCTTC. Protein product: CASSLESRRGYTF.

The CDR3 sequence is CAWRETGPQFF. The CDR3 bases are TGTGCCTGGAGGGAGACAGGCCCACAGTTCTTC. The chain carries TRBV30 and TRBJ2-1; the D gene is possibly TRBD1 (6 bases). The V end was cut by 3 bases, the J end by 13 bases, with 13 bases between. The CDR3 sequence is 11 residues long. From germline, CDR1 is GTSNPN and CDR2 SVGIG (reference sequence).

The chain carries TRBV2 and TRBJ1-2; D not certain. V was clipped by 2 bases and J by 2 bases, with 3 bases between them. The CDR3 loop spans 12 amino acids. Germline V gene sequence: CDR1 SNHLY, CDR2 FYNNEI. The CDR3 region has the DNA TGTGCCAGCAGTGAACCGAACTATGGCTACACCTTC. Amino acids: CASSEPNYGYTF.

The chain uses TRBV4-1 and TRBJ1-3, with 9 bases matching TRBD1. CDR3 length equals 17 residues. V was clipped by 4 bases and J by 3 bases; unmatched bases: 10. Germline CDR1 and CDR2: MGHRA and YSYEKL. CDR3 coding DNA: TGCGCCAGCAGCCCCCGGGACAGGGAGTATTTTGGAAACACCATATATTTT. This encodes CASSPRDREYFGNTIYF.

The gene calls are TRBV6-1 and TRBJ2-7, with TRBD2 matching over 7 bases. The V gene's germline CDR1 is MNHNS and CDR2 SASEGT. This CDR3 contains 14 residues. The V gene end was trimmed by 6 bases and the J gene end by 7 bases; junction bases not matched to a gene: 12. CDR3 loop: CASSIPLATGEQYF. The CDR3 DNA reads TGTGCCAGCAGCATACCACTAGCGACTGGAGAGCAGTACTTC.

The CDR3, as DNA: TGTGCCAGCAGTTCTCGGGGGGGGATGGTTGAAGCTTTCTTT. Translated: CASSSRGGMVEAFF. The rearrangement joins TRBV6-1 to TRBJ1-1; possibly TRBD1 for D (5 bases). Trimming removed 5 bases from V and 7 bases from J, with 17 bases in between. Germline-derived CDR1 and CDR2 are MNHNS and SASEGT. CDR3 size: 14 residues.

The sample holds one count of this clone. This sequence joins TRBV28 and TRBJ2-5; no clear D. The V end lost 1 base, the J end lost 7 bases, and 10 bases lay between the germline ends. This CDR3 spans 13 amino acids. Germline loops: CDR1 MDHEN, CDR2 SYDVKM. As DNA, the CDR3 is TGTGCCAGCAGTTTATCACAGTATGGGACCCAGTACTTC. Its translation: CASSLSQYGTQYF.

This clone showed up just once. The V call is TRBV7-3, the J call TRBJ2-7, with D possibly being TRBD2 (6 bases). The CDR3 sequence is 16 residues long. CDR1 SGHTA and CDR2 FQGTGA come from the germline V gene. The V end lost 2 bases, the J end lost 5 bases, and 19 bases lay between the germline ends. The CDR3 spells CASSLGPGGVPNEQYF. CDR3 sequence (DNA): TGTGCCAGCAGCTTAGGGCCGGGCGGGGTTCCCAACGAGCAGTACTTC.

The genes are TRBV28 and TRBJ2-3, with 8 bases lining up with TRBD2. This CDR3 contains 17 residues. J was trimmed by 1 base and V by 3 bases; bases with no gene match: 9. Germline V gene sequence: CDR1 MDHEN, CDR2 SYDVKM. The CDR3 sequence: CASSLVWLAGRTDTQYF. For the CDR3, the DNA is TGTGCCAGCAGTTTGGTTTGGCTAGCGGGTCGCACAGATACGCAGTATTTT.

CDR3 in DNA: TGTGCCAGCAGCTTTGGACAGTCCGATACGCAGTATTTT. Its protein is CASSFGQSDTQYF. The chain joins TRBV7-3 to TRBJ2-3; D is perhaps TRBD1 (6 bases). CDR3 length: 13 amino acids. Germline CDR1 and CDR2: SGHTA and FQGTGA. The V end was cut by 3 bases, the J end by 6 bases, with 10 bases between.

The genes are TRBV7-2 and TRBJ2-7; 8 nucleotides agree with TRBD1. V dropped 5 bases and J dropped 2; count of bases not matched to a gene: 2. Germline V gene lookup returns CDR1 SGHTA and CDR2 FQGNSA. The CDR3 sequence is 13 residues long. The chain's CDR3 is CASSLRGPYEQYF. The CDR3 DNA follows: TGTGCCAGCAGCCTCAGGGGGCCCTACGAGCAGTACTTC.

The chain joins TRBV27 to TRBJ2-2; 7 bases map to TRBD2. The germline V gene encodes CDR1 MNHEY and CDR2 SMNVEV (reference sequence). J lost 0 bases, V lost 7 bases, and 8 bases had no gene match. The CDR3 has 16 residues. The CDR3: CASIKWGLSNTGELFF. DNA for the CDR3: TGTGCCAGCATAAAATGGGGACTATCGAACACCGGGGAGCTGTTTTTT.